Each of the 11 T cell receptor beta chains below was sequenced from the same sample in a study of blood T cell repertoires in COVID-19. The method was immunoSEQ multiplex PCR; TCRdb's version includes in-frame clones alone and lacks a portion of them. The sample gives hundreds of thousands of clones, approximately 86% of which show up once; 8.5% to 10% is in the top ten. The sequenced material came from PBMCs or T cells enriched from blood (not recorded which). The source of these receptors is a woman aged 18-29 years who had recovered from COVID-19.

This sequence joins TRBV6-6 and TRBJ1-1, with D possibly TRBD1 on 6 matching bases. Per the germline V gene, CDR1 is MNHNY and CDR2 is SVGAGI (reference sequence). The CDR3 is 15 amino acids. Trimming took off 5 bases at V and 3 bases at J, with 16 bases between the two ends. The CDR3 nucleotides read TGTGCCAGCAGTGCATCACAGGGAAAGGACACTGAAGCTTTCTTT. Translating gives CASSASQGKDTEAFF.

This clone is a singleton in its sample. This chain links TRBV28 with TRBJ2-2; TRBD2 agrees at 7 bases. V lost 6 bases and J lost 2; bases outside the gene matches: 18. The CDR3 consists of 19 residues. CDR1 and CDR2 from the germline V gene are MDHEN and SYDVKM. The DNA of the CDR3 is TGTGCCAGCAGCCCACCCGGACTACCGGCGGGGGATAACACCGGGGAGCTGTTTTTT. Amino acids: CASSPPGLPAGDNTGELFF.

V and J are TRBV18 and TRBJ2-7, with TRBD1 as a possible D gene (6 bases). V was clipped by 3 bases and J by 9 bases, with 21 bases between them. This CDR3 is built from 15 residues. Germline CDR1 and CDR2: KGHSH and LQKENI. The CDR3 spells CASSPRDNTNLGQYF. The CDR3 DNA reads as TGTGCCAGCTCACCCCGGGACAACACGAATTTGGGGCAGTACTTC.

The chain links TRBV6-2 or TRBV6-3 to TRBJ1-1; tentatively, D is TRBD1 (6 bases). The V gene lost 2 bases and the J gene lost 0 bases, with 19 bases spanning the gap. The length of the CDR3 is 18 residues. In germline, CDR1 is MNHEY, CDR2 SVGEGT. CDR3 nucleotide sequence: TGTGCCAGCAGTTACCAGGCAGGGGACGCAAGGATGAACACTGAAGCTTTCTTT. This translates into CASSYQAGDARMNTEAFF.

The chain carries TRBV7-9 and TRBJ2-7; 8 bases align to TRBD1. The CDR3 sequence is 17 residues long. V lost 5 bases and J lost 0; bases outside the gene matches: 12. Germline lookup yields CDR1 SEHNR and CDR2 FQNEAQ (reference sequence). In nucleotides, the CDR3 is TGTGCCAGCAGCGCACGCCAGGGGGCCAGGAGCTCCTACGAGCAGTACTTC. It is translated as CASSARQGARSSYEQYF.

This chain links TRBV28 with TRBJ2-1; TRBD1 agrees at 9 bases. There are 17 residues in the CDR3. CDR1 and CDR2 from the germline V gene are MDHEN and SYDVKM. V lost 6 bases and J lost 0; bases outside the gene matches: 9. For the CDR3, the DNA is TGTGCCAGCAGCCCCATTGGACAGGGGCGCTCCTACAATGAGCAGTTCTTC. This gives the protein CASSPIGQGRSYNEQFF.

The V and J genes are TRBV28 and TRBJ2-1; D might be TRBD1 (6 bases). Trimming removed 6 bases at V and 4 bases at J, with 25 bases between. This CDR3 contains 18 residues. Germline CDR1 MDHEN, CDR2 SYDVKM. The CDR3 spells CASSLFRGIPSVYNEQFF. CDR3 coding DNA: TGTGCCAGCAGCCTCTTTAGGGGGATACCTTCCGTTTACAATGAGCAGTTCTTC.

The chain uses TRBV27 and TRBJ2-6; 10 bases match TRBD1. The CDR3 has 17 residues. Losses at the gene ends were 6 bases for V and 1 base for J; bases not matched to a gene: 6. Germline CDR1 is MNHEY and CDR2 is SMNVEV (reference sequence). CDR3 sequence: CASRPGQGYSGANVLTF. CDR3 DNA: TGTGCCAGCAGGCCGGGACAGGGGTATTCTGGGGCCAACGTCCTGACTTTC.

V gene TRBV7-8 combines with J gene TRBJ2-5; weak D call: TRBD1 (6 bases). The CDR3 totals 14 residues. With 0 bases removed from V and 2 bases from J, the gap between germline ends came to 7 bases. Germline CDR1 is SGHVS and CDR2 is FQNEAQ. Here the CDR3 DNA reads TGTGCCAGCAGCTTAGCGAGGGGGCAAGAGACCCAGTACTTC. Its protein is CASSLARGQETQYF.

The J gene is TRBJ1-2, the V gene TRBV30, with TRBD1 matching 10 bases. CDR1 and CDR2 from the germline V gene are GTSNPN and SVGIG (reference sequence). The CDR3 has 15 residues. V lost 4 bases to trimming and J lost 8 bases; unmatched junction nucleotides: 13. As DNA, the CDR3 is TGTGCCTGGAACGCAGGGACAGGGGACACTTTGGGCTACACCTTC. This sequence encodes CAWNAGTGDTLGYTF.

This clone occurred once. The chain employs TRBV5-5 and TRBJ1-1; D might be TRBD1 (6 bases). V dropped 5 bases and J dropped 8 bases, with 16 bases sitting between them. The CDR3 length is 13 residues. Germline CDR1 SGHKS, CDR2 YYEKEE (reference sequence). CDR3: CASRPLGTPEAFF. The CDR3 DNA follows: TGTGCCAGCAGGCCCCTGGGGACACCCGAAGCTTTCTTT.